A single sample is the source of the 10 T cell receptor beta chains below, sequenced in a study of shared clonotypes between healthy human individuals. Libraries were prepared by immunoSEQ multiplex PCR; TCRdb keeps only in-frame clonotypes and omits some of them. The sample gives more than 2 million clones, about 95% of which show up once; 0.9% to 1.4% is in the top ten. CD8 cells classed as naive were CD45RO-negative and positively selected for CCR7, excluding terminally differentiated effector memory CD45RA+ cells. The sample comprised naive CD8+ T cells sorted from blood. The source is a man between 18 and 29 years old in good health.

CDR3 in DNA: TGTGCTAGTGGTTCGACAGGGATCGATTACGAGCAGTACTTC. Residues: CASGSTGIDYEQYF. This chain uses TRBV12-5 with TRBJ2-7; 7 nucleotides line up with TRBD1. The CDR3 length is 14 residues. Trimming cost V 4 bases and J 4 bases; bases outside gene matches: 7. Germline CDR1 and CDR2: LGHNT and FRNRAP.

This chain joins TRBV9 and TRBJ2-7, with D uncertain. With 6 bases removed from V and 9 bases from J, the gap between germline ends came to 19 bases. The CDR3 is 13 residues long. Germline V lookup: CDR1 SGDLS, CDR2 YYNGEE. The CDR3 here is CASISSVVVVQYF. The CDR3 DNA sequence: TGTGCCAGCATCAGCAGCGTAGTCGTAGTGCAGTACTTC. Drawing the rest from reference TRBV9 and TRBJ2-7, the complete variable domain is DSGVTQTPKHLITATGQRVTLRCSPRSGDLSVYWYQQSLDQGLQFLIQYYNGEERAKGNILERFSAQQFPDLHSELNLSSLELGDSALYFCASISSVVVVQYFGPGTRLTVT.

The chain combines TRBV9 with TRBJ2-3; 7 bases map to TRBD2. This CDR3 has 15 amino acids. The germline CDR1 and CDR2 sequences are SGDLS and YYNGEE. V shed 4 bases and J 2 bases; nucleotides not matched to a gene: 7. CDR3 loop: CASSSSGVNTDTQYF. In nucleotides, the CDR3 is TGTGCCAGCAGCTCCAGCGGGGTGAACACAGATACGCAGTATTTT.

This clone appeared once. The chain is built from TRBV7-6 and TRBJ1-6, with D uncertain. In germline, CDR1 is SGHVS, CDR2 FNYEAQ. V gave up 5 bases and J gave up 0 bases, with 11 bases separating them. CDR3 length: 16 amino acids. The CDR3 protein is CASSPLGSSYNSPLHF. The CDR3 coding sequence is TGTGCCAGCAGCCCTCTCGGGAGCTCCTATAATTCACCCCTCCACTTT.

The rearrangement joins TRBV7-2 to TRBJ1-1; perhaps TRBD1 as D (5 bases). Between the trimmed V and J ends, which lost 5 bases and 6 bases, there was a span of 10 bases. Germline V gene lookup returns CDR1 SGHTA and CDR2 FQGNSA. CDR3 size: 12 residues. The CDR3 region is CASSRGAAEAFF. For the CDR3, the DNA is TGTGCCAGCAGCCGGGGCGCCGCTGAAGCTTTCTTT.

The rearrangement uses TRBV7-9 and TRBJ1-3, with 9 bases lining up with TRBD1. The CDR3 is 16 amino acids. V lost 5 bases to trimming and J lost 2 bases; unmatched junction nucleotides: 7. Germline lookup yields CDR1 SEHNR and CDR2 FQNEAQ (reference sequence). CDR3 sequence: CASSKQGTGTGNTIYF. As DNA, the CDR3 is TGTGCCAGCAGCAAGCAGGGGACAGGGACTGGAAACACCATATATTTT.

CDR3 protein: CASTVEGGETQYF. The CDR3 region has the DNA TGCGCCAGCACGGTTGAGGGAGGGGAGACCCAGTACTTC. The rearrangement links TRBV5-1 to TRBJ2-5, with 7 nucleotides matching TRBD2. This CDR3 is 13 amino acids long. J lost 5 bases, V lost 6 bases, and 7 bases had no gene match. Germline V gene lookup returns CDR1 SGHRS and CDR2 YFSETQ.

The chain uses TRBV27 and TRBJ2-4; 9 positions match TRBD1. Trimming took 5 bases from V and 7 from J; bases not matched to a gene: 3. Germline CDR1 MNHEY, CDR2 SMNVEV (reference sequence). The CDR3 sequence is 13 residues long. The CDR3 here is CASSAGQGNIQYF. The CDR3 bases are TGTGCCAGCAGTGCGGGACAGGGCAACATTCAGTACTTC.

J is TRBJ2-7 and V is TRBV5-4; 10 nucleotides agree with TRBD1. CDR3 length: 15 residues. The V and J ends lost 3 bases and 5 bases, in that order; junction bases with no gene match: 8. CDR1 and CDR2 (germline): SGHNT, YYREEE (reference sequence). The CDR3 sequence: CASSSAGTGVHEQYF. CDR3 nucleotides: TGTGCCAGCAGCTCAGCCGGGACAGGGGTCCACGAGCAGTACTTC. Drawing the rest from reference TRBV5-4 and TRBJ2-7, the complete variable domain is ETGVTQSPTHLIKTRGQQVTLRCSSQSGHNTVSWYQQALGQGPQFIFQYYREEENGRGNFPPRFSGLQFPNYSSELNVNALELDDSALYLCASSSAGTGVHEQYFGPGTRLTVT.

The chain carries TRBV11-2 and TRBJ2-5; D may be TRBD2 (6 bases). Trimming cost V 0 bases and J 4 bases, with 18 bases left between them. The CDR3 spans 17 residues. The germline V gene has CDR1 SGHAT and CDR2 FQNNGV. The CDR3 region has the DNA TGTGCCAGCAGCTTAGACCGGGACTTCACAGGCAGAGAGACCCAGTACTTC. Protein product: CASSLDRDFTGRETQYF.